These 24 T cell receptor beta chains share one sample of origin, sequenced in a study of cytomegalovirus exposure and HLA in healthy donors (TCRdb year 2017). Library method: the immunoSEQ multiplex PCR assay. A mixture of 60 forward primers for TCR Vbeta segments and 13 reverse primers for TCR Jbeta segments was used in the multiplex PCR. TCRdb carries this immuneACCESS record with in-frame sequences only. Its versions omit some clonotypes, under half of them owing to an unresolved V gene in the studies checked, with the rest unexplained. The sample table shows around 140,000 clones, and 82% are seen once. Roughly 9.7% of the sample is held by the ten biggest clonotypes. The material sequenced was PBMCs. These receptors were obtained from a woman aged 60-75 years in good health and CMV-seropositive.

V is TRBV7-3 and J is TRBJ1-1; D is perhaps TRBD1 (5 bases). V was shortened by 5 bases and J by 1 base, with 11 bases between the two germline ends. The germline gives CDR1 SGHTA, CDR2 FQGTGA. This CDR3 is built from 14 residues. Here the CDR3 reads CASSPSGGNTEAFF. As DNA, the CDR3 is TGTGCCAGCAGCCCATCGGGGGGGAACACTGAAGCTTTCTTT.

Of note for this clone: An end of the junction does not agree with germline; a read error may underlie this. The chain employs TRBV5-4 and TRBJ2-1; 13 nucleotides line up with TRBD2. The CDR3 is made up of 16 amino acids. Germline V gene sequence: CDR1 SGHNT, CDR2 YYREEE (reference sequence). CDR3 region: CASSWGLAGHYSEQFF. For the CDR3, the DNA is TGTGCCAGCAGCTGGGGACTAGCGGGACACTACAGTGAGCAGTTCTTC. The full variable domain, its missing parts supplied by reference TRBV5-4 and TRBJ2-1, is ETGVTQSPTHLIKTRGQQVTLRCSSQSGHNTVSWYQQALGQGPQFIFQYYREEENGRGNFPPRFSGLQFPNYSSELNVNALELDDSALYLCASSWGLAGHYSEQFFGPGTRLTVL.

The V gene is TRBV6-5, the J gene TRBJ2-7; 13 bases map to TRBD2. The CDR3 contains 15 residues. Trimming at V came to 6 bases and at J to 4 bases, leaving 6 bases not matched to a gene. CDR1 and CDR2 (germline): MNHEY, SVGAGI. The CDR3 coding sequence is TGTGCCAGCAGCTCGGGGACTAGCGGGAAGTACGAGCAGTACTTC. This translates into CASSSGTSGKYEQYF.

The genes are TRBV7-2 and TRBJ2-7; tentatively, D is TRBD1 (5 bases). Trimming took off 4 bases at V and 5 bases at J, with 15 bases between the two ends. The CDR3 spans 14 residues. Germline CDR1 reads SGHTA; CDR2 reads FQGNSA. CDR3 protein: CASSSYQGFHEQYF. CDR3 bases: TGTGCCAGCAGCTCCTATCAGGGTTTCCACGAGCAGTACTTC.

This clone was detected once. The chain combines TRBV2 with TRBJ2-5; 11 bases map to TRBD2. The germline V gene has CDR1 SNHLY and CDR2 FYNNEI. V gave up 8 bases and J gave up 1 base; unmatched junction bases: 6. The CDR3 has 15 amino acids. The CDR3 is CASGLAGGSQETQYF. CDR3 sequence (DNA): TGTGCCAGCGGGCTAGCGGGAGGTTCCCAAGAGACCCAGTACTTC. The full variable domain, in which reference TRBV2 and TRBJ2-5 provide the parts outside the CDR3, is EPEVTQTPSHQVTQMGQEVILRCVPISNHLYFYWYRQILGQKVEFLVSFYNNEISEKSEIFDDQFSVERPDGSNFTLKIRSTKLEDSAMYFCASGLAGGSQETQYFGPGTRLLVL.

A single count supports this clone. The chain couples TRBV5-1 to TRBJ1-5, with 10 bases lining up with TRBD1. Germline-derived CDR1 and CDR2 are SGHRS and YFSETQ. The CDR3 spans 18 residues. Germline trimming cut 0 bases from V and 0 bases from J; bases unmatched to any gene: 6. The CDR3 region is CASSLGTGGKYSNQPQHF. CDR3 nucleotide sequence: TGCGCCAGCAGCTTGGGGACAGGGGGTAAGTATAGCAATCAGCCCCAGCATTTT. The variable domain in full, with the rest retrieved from reference TRBV5-1 and TRBJ1-5, is KAGVTQTPRYLIKTRGQQVTLSCSPISGHRSVSWYQQTPGQGLQFLFEYFSETQRNKGNFPGRFSGRQFSNSRSEMNVSTLELGDSALYLCASSLGTGGKYSNQPQHFGDGTRLSIL.

V usage is TRBV5-6 and J usage is TRBJ2-6; D gene unclear. Germline assignment: CDR1 SGHDT and CDR2 YYEEEE. The CDR3 has 13 residues. Trimming took off 4 bases at V and 4 bases at J, with 6 bases between the two ends. Here the CDR3 reads CASSTTGANVLTF. The CDR3 DNA reads TGTGCCAGCAGCACTACAGGGGCCAACGTCCTGACTTTC.

V usage is TRBV28 and J usage is TRBJ1-5; 8 nucleotides line up with TRBD1. V trimming: 4 bases; J trimming: 4 bases; junction bases outside the gene matches: 6. The CDR3 consists of 15 residues. CDR1 and CDR2 from the germline V gene are MDHEN and SYDVKM. The CDR3 here is CASSSGQGGNQPQHF. The CDR3 coding sequence is TGTGCCAGCAGTTCTGGACAGGGAGGGAATCAGCCCCAGCATTTT.

This sequence joins TRBV2 and TRBJ2-1; 8 bases are shared with TRBD2. CDR1 is SNHLY, CDR2 FYNNEI, per germline. J was trimmed by 15 bases and V by 6 bases; bases with no gene match: 16. This CDR3 is built from 14 residues. The CDR3 here is CASSLRGLVKRTFF. The CDR3 coding sequence is TGTGCCAGCAGCCTGAGGGGACTAGTGAAAAGGACGTTCTTC. Based on the CDR3 plus reference TRBV2 and TRBJ2-1, the full variable domain is EPEVTQTPSHQVTQMGQEVILRCVPISNHLYFYWYRQILGQKVEFLVSFYNNEISEKSEIFDDQFSVERPDGSNFTLKIRSTKLEDSAMYFCASSLRGLVKRTFFGPGTRLTVL.

The chain couples TRBV5-1 to TRBJ2-3; 7 nucleotides agree with TRBD2. The junction had 7 bases not matched to a gene; V was cut back by 0 bases and J by 3 bases. The CDR3 sequence is 16 residues long. The germline V gene has CDR1 SGHRS and CDR2 YFSETQ. CDR3 protein: CASSLGDYPGTDTQYF. The CDR3 region has the DNA TGCGCCAGCAGCTTGGGGGACTATCCGGGGACAGATACGCAGTATTTT. The full variable domain, its missing parts supplied by reference TRBV5-1 and TRBJ2-3, is KAGVTQTPRYLIKTRGQQVTLSCSPISGHRSVSWYQQTPGQGLQFLFEYFSETQRNKGNFPGRFSGRQFSNSRSEMNVSTLELGDSALYLCASSLGDYPGTDTQYFGPGTRLTVL.

The CDR3 nucleotides are TGTGCCAGCAGTTCACAGAATGAAAAACTGTTTTTT. It translates to CASSSQNEKLFF. V and J are TRBV28 and TRBJ1-4; D is undetermined. Per the germline V gene, CDR1 is MDHEN and CDR2 is SYDVKM. The CDR3 is made up of 12 amino acids. V was trimmed by 4 bases and J by 5 bases, leaving 5 bases between them.

V and J are TRBV7-9 and TRBJ2-7, with 8 bases identical to TRBD2. Germline CDR1 is SEHNR and CDR2 is FQNEAQ (reference sequence). The CDR3 covers 14 residues. V dropped 10 bases and J dropped 3; count of bases not matched to a gene: 11. The DNA of the CDR3 is TGTGCCACCGATAATAGCGGGAAGATCTACGAGCAGTACTTC. Translated: CATDNSGKIYEQYF. Full variable domain (rest looked up from reference TRBV7-9 and TRBJ2-7): DTGVSQNPRHKITKRGQNVTFRCDPISEHNRLYWYRQTLGQGPEFLTYFQNEAQLEKSRLLSDRFSAERPKGSFSTLEIQRTEQGDSAMYLCATDNSGKIYEQYFGPGTRLTVT.

This chain connects TRBV6-1 to TRBJ2-7, with D possibly matching TRBD1 (5 bases). CDR1 is MNHNS and CDR2 is SASEGT in the germline V gene. Trimming removed 5 bases at V and 7 bases at J, with 18 bases between. This CDR3 region has 14 residues. The CDR3 DNA reads TGTGCCAGCAGTTCTCTAAGCAGGGCGGTGGAGCAGTACTTC. Encoded protein: CASSSLSRAVEQYF.

The V and J genes are TRBV27 and TRBJ2-2, with D tentatively TRBD2 (7 bases). The ends were cut back, 3 bases at V and 5 bases at J, with 10 bases in the middle. The V gene's germline CDR1 is MNHEY and CDR2 SMNVEV (reference sequence). The CDR3 loop spans 14 amino acids. The chain's CDR3 is CASSFRGATGELFF. The CDR3, as DNA: TGTGCCAGCAGTTTCCGGGGGGCGACCGGGGAGCTGTTTTTT.

This clone was detected once. The chain couples TRBV2 to TRBJ2-3, with 9 positions matching TRBD2. The CDR3 loop spans 15 amino acids. Germline assignment: CDR1 SNHLY and CDR2 FYNNEI. Trimming at V came to 6 bases and at J to 0 bases, leaving 4 bases not matched to a gene. This CDR3 is CASRRLAVSTDTQYF. The CDR3 bases are TGTGCCAGCAGGAGACTAGCGGTTAGCACAGATACGCAGTATTTT.

The chain recombines TRBV6-1 with TRBJ2-2; 11 nucleotides match TRBD2. J gave up 0 bases and V 2 bases, and 8 bases lay outside the gene matches. This CDR3 has 19 amino acids. CDR1 and CDR2 from the germline V gene are MNHNS and SASEGT. The CDR3 reads CASSERETSGISNTGELFF. The CDR3 bases are TGTGCCAGCAGTGAAAGGGAGACTAGCGGGATTTCGAACACCGGGGAGCTGTTTTTT.

The rearrangement uses TRBV7-8 and TRBJ2-7; D is possibly TRBD1 (6 bases). V lost 5 bases, J lost 4 bases, and 15 bases lay in between. Germline V gene sequence: CDR1 SGHVS, CDR2 FQNEAQ. The CDR3 contains 14 residues. The CDR3 loop reads CASSLLGGGYEQYF. For the CDR3, the DNA is TGTGCCAGCAGCCTACTAGGGGGTGGATACGAGCAGTACTTC.

V usage is TRBV7-9 and J usage is TRBJ2-7; 13 bases match TRBD2. The CDR3 extends over 14 amino acids. V lost 5 bases, J lost 7 bases, and 5 bases stayed unmatched. CDR1 is SEHNR and CDR2 is FQNEAQ in the germline V gene (reference sequence). CDR3 coding DNA: TGTGCCAGCAGCCGGACTAGCGGGAGAGATGAGCAGTACTTC. It codes for CASSRTSGRDEQYF.

This rearrangement joins TRBV30 to TRBJ1-1, with D perhaps matching TRBD1 (5 bases). This CDR3 region has 13 residues. V was shortened by 0 bases and J by 8 bases, with 13 bases between the two germline ends. CDR1 GTSNPN and CDR2 SVGIG come from the germline V gene (reference sequence). CDR3 bases: TGTGCCTGGAGTGTGTTCAGGGCACAGGAAGCTTTCTTT. Translating gives CAWSVFRAQEAFF.

There are a few counts of this clone. The V gene is TRBV27, the J gene TRBJ2-7; 8 bases line up with TRBD1. CDR1 MNHEY and CDR2 SMNVEV come from the germline V gene (reference sequence). Trimming removed 5 bases from V and 4 bases from J; junction bases left unmatched: 7. This CDR3 has 14 amino acids. CDR3 protein: CASSLGQGLYEQYF. The CDR3 coding sequence is TGTGCCAGCAGTCTAGGACAGGGATTATACGAGCAGTACTTC.

This clone was seen only once. The chain links TRBV5-1 to TRBJ2-3, with unresolved D. CDR1 is SGHRS and CDR2 is YFSETQ in the germline V gene. Trimming stripped 0 bases from V and 2 bases from J, with 7 bases between. CDR3 length: 14 residues. The DNA of the CDR3 is TGCGCCAGCAGCTTGGGAGCTCACACAGATACGCAGTATTTT. Translated, it gives CASSLGAHTDTQYF.

The chain uses TRBV28 and TRBJ1-2, with a weak D call TRBD1 (5 bases). Germline CDR1 MDHEN, CDR2 SYDVKM. The V end was cut by 6 bases, the J end by 11 bases, with 16 bases between. This CDR3 has 12 residues. CDR3 loop: CASSRRGGQYTF. The CDR3 bases are TGTGCCAGCAGCCGAAGGGGAGGGCAGTACACCTTC.

The rearrangement joins TRBV30 to TRBJ1-2; D is possibly TRBD1 (6 bases). Germline V gene lookup returns CDR1 GTSNPN and CDR2 SVGIG (reference sequence). The CDR3 has 12 amino acids. The V end was cut by 3 bases, the J end by 10 bases, with 15 bases between. The CDR3 spells CAWRYLGGSYTF. The CDR3 DNA is TGTGCCTGGAGATATTTAGGGGGTTCCTACACCTTC. Complete variable domain (other parts from reference TRBV30 and TRBJ1-2): SQTIHQWPATLVQPVGSPLSLECTVEGTSNPNLYWYRQAAGRGLQLLFYSVGIGQISSEVPQNLSASRPQDRQFILSSKKLLLSDSGFYLCAWRYLGGSYTFGSGTRLTVV.

CDR3 residues: CASSPNEGHRGYTF. As DNA, the CDR3 is TGTGCCAGCTCACCAAACGAGGGACATCGTGGCTACACCTTC. The chain joins TRBV18 to TRBJ1-2, with D possibly being TRBD1 (6 bases). The V and J ends lost 2 bases and 7 bases respectively, with 14 bases between them. Germline lookup yields CDR1 KGHSH and CDR2 LQKENI. The CDR3 covers 14 residues.